The present T cell receptor (beta chain) was sequenced within a study of cytomegalovirus exposure and HLA in healthy donors (dated by TCRdb to about 2017). In the study overall: An earlier analysis of approximately 640 of the donors reported more than 250 Gb of sequence data and roughly 100 million unique TCR beta sequences from about 200 million T cells. HLA typing included class I and class II loci at four-digit resolution. Roughly five DR-DQ haplotypes were treated as single units for association and clustering because of strong linkage in the cohort. Genome-wide SNP genotypes for about 60% of the roughly 700 donors were used in a later genetic analysis, which treated that subset as a discovery cohort. In the later analysis, no new phenotypic data were used to find candidate immune exposures; instead, reliance was placed on TCR beta sequences and their occurrence across donors. The number of donors typed differed by locus, with 629-630 for A, B, C, DRB1 and DQB1, more than 500 for DQA1, over 600 for DPA1, and 400 to 490 for DPB1. Donor age, sex, ethnicity and CMV serostatus were compiled alongside the repertoire data. Of the roughly 390 genotyped donors, 70% to 90% were placed in the genetic ancestry cluster associated with self-reported Caucasian donors. Among several hundred genotyped donors of the cohort, an average of approximately 200,000 unique TCR beta nucleotide sequences was sequenced per donor, of which roughly 17% were non-productive. All discovery cohort repertoires had been generated on a single sequencing platform. An earlier analysis of fewer than 750 of the donors used high-throughput TCR beta sequencing to judge whether each TCR beta V gene segment behaved as functional or pseudogenic. An early release that covered fewer than 800 HLA-typed donors contained 300 to 350 gigabases of sequencing data and some 87 million unique TCR sequences. Along with the approximately 700-subject first cohort, a separate validation cohort of around 110 different subjects was used. The study aimed to test whether signatures of past pathogen exposure could be identified by cataloging public T cell receptors. Using immunosequencing, the study profiled T cell repertoires from about 620 subjects and related those repertoires to cytomegalovirus serostatus. A later analysis re-examined previously published TCR beta repertoires from hundreds of donors and added high-resolution HLA genotyping to investigate patterns of TCR occurrence. High-throughput TCR immunosequencing, statistical association of individual TCRs with disease status, and machine learning were combined to predict cytomegalovirus infection status. General conclusions and limits of the study: In vitro tests confirmed that three of the cytomegalovirus-associated TCR beta chains recognize cytomegalovirus antigens. In a later analysis, TCR association rates were found to vary across HLA loci, with the most associated TCRs seen for DRB1 alleles and the fewest for HLA-C alleles. Because HLA typing was missing for some donors at each locus, association tests included only the typed subset. The earlier analysis of around 600 of the donors excluded 15 to 20 rarely observed V segments, including chromosome 9 orphons, because counts were too low. Across donors, most TCR sequences were observed very rarely, whereas some public TCRs were present in many individuals. Linkage disequilibrium might explain the correlated functional status among segregating V segments, but an unknown experimental factor could not be excluded. A later analysis found that most CMV-associated TCR beta chains appeared HLA-restricted, with HLA associations seemingly driven largely by CMV exposure. A further reported finding was that TCR beta sequences accurately predicted the HLA-A and HLA-B alleles for most subjects in the first cohort. Immune exposure information for the cohort was limited to CMV serostatus. According to the authors, the approach could potentially be generalized to other disease states and immunological phenotypes. Cytomegalovirus status was reported to be diagnosed by the classifier with high specificity and sensitivity in both the original and validation cohorts. A cluster of highly shared sequence variants was judged likely to represent a technical artifact of the sequencing pipeline. Several of the top co-occurrence clusters appeared to be linked to parvovirus B19, influenza, CMV and Epstein-Barr virus, according to a later analysis. The 87-base-pair reads could not distinguish some IMGT-functional V segments, including TRBV6-2 and TRBV6-3, so those segments were excluded. An association between a missense DCLRE1C variant and V-gene and J-gene trimming of TCR beta chains was found in a later genetic analysis and replicated in an independent cohort. Specific HLA alleles were associated with 16,951 TCR beta sequences at a false discovery rate of 0.05 in a later analysis. In a later genetic analysis, fewer N-insertions in productive TCRs were reported among donors in an Asian-associated ancestry cluster than the roughly 700-donor mean. In a later analysis, HLA-associated TCR beta chains showed more clonal expansion and lower generation probabilities than non-associated chains that were equally common. A total of fewer than 200 TCR beta chains were listed by the study as associated with cytomegalovirus. When HLA alleles, especially DR and DQ, strongly co-occurred, attributing TCR associations to individual alleles was difficult. Presence/absence analyses assumed roughly uniform sequencing depth across donors, an assumption that may not hold. Broadly in line with IMGT annotations, most TCR beta V segments showed up in productive rearrangements about 87% or about 30% of the time in an earlier analysis of approximately 640 of the donors. Only TCR beta chains were sequenced in this cohort, and the absence of alpha or paired-chain data limited detectable features.

A remark on this clone: The target of this receptor is not known. Base qualities are not at hand, and no much larger clone is one base apart.

In total, roughly 670 healthy bone marrow donors made up the cohort. At the time of sampling, every cohort member was nominally healthy, though immune exposures that went unrecorded were likely present. The donor was CMV seropositive and was included in the group of 250 to 300 seropositive cohort members. Every donor gave a peripheral blood sample, and the peripheral blood mononuclear cells from that sample were used for TCR beta sequencing. Genomic DNA was extracted from the blood cell samples with the Qiagen DNeasy Blood Extraction Kit. The CDR3 sequence holds 15 residues, the cysteine and phenylalanine included. Only CDR3 DNA remains: 45 bases, in frame from the first base. Trimming removed 5 bases from V and 5 bases from J; the gene matches leave 11 bases unexplained. According to the germline V gene, CDR1 reads SGHTA and CDR2 reads FQGNSA. Library method: the immunoSEQ multiplex PCR assay. A mixture of 60 forward primers for TCR Vbeta segments and 13 reverse primers for TCR Jbeta segments was used in the multiplex PCR. The CDR3 region of rearranged TCR beta genes was amplified from genomic DNA with a multiplex PCR assay. On the Illumina HiSeq System, the amplified TCR beta libraries were sequenced as 87-base-pair reads. The paper's processing steps were these. A later analysis counted around 72 million unique TCR beta chains across the 666 repertoires, and about 10 million of these chains were shared by at least two donors. Raw reads were error-corrected and collapsed into unique sequences with a nearest-neighbor algorithm that merged closely related sequences to remove PCR and sequencing errors. Alignment of CDR3 sequences to IMGT reference sequences was used to assign V, D and J gene segments. For a sequence to be retained, at least a six-nucleotide match to both a V gene segment and a J gene segment was required. A rearrangement was called productive if the CDR3 had no stop codons and remained in frame with V and J, and every other rearrangement was called non-productive. Following IMGT convention, CDR3 was defined as the stretch from the second conserved V-encoded cysteine to the conserved J-encoded phenylalanine. The earlier analysis of 500 to 600 of the donors excluded sequences that lacked an unambiguous match to a single V gene segment. In an earlier analysis of some 590 of the donors, a V segment was called functional when productive rearrangements were above 56.7%, and segregating when the standard deviation between donors exceeded 5%. To diagnose cytomegalovirus status from the catalog of TCR beta chain sequences, a statistical classification framework was built. In a later analysis, V and J genes were assigned by comparing TCR nucleotide sequences against IMGT/GENE-DB human TR gene sequences. Using the TCRdist pipeline, a later analysis assigned CDR3 sequences along with most-parsimonious VDJ recombination scenarios. In a later analysis, each TCR beta chain was defined by its CDR3 amino acid sequence together with its V-gene family, and reads without a unique V-gene family were excluded. As a way to deal with suspected cross-contamination and a sequencing artifact, a later analysis dropped roughly 600 nucleotide sequences that were highly shared and had low generation probability. In a later analysis, a clonal expansion index for each public chain was calculated from normalized within-repertoire ranks of inferred template counts. A later analysis computed generation probabilities with a VDJ recombination model fitted to out-of-frame rearrangements, and checked the results against IGoR. Hypergeometric tests were used in a later analysis to score TCR-TCR, TCR-HLA and TCR-CMV co-occurrence, with a repertoire-size bias correction applied to the TCR pairs. To estimate false discovery rates, a later analysis permuted the HLA or CMV assignments 20 times. In a later analysis, co-occurring TCRs were grouped using DBSCAN, and TCRdist sequence similarity was added for clustering within HLA-allele-positive subsets. Co-occurrence clustering excluded repertoires with fewer than 30,000 or more than 120,000 public chains, plus five with anomalous nucleotide sharing. This is the immuneACCESS table as TCRdb keeps it, with only in-frame sequences that have V and J called. A part of the clones is gone; compared with another copy, unresolved V genes explain less than half, and the rest is unexplained. D and trimming come from the DNA, and the V and J calls and clone size come from that table. A total of 150,000 or so clones appear in this sample, 60% to 80% of them only once. The ten largest clones represent about 13% of the sample.

Sequenced material: PBMCs. This sequence uses TRBV7-2 and TRBJ2-7; TRBD2 lines up with 8 middle nucleotides. This clonotype was obtained from a man aged 25-40 years in good health and CMV-seropositive. Read as DNA, the sequence is TGTGCCAGCAGCCCCACCGGGACTAGGTTCCACGAGCAGTACTTC. This codes for CASSPTGTRFHEQYF.